Shown below are 26 T cell receptor beta chains from a single sample sequenced in a study of shared clonotypes between healthy human individuals. Profiled with immunoSEQ multiplex PCR; TCRdb holds only in-frame clones, not every one. In the table there are approximately 980,000 clones, approximately 80% of which are singletons. Sequencing was done on a sample of memory CD4+ T cells sorted from blood. The subset denotes: CD45RA-negative fraction. All receptors derive from a man aged 18 to 35 in good health.

The genes are TRBV11-2 and TRBJ2-7, with D uncertain. V lost 4 bases to trimming and J lost 4 bases, with 11 bases between them. The length of the CDR3 is 13 residues. Germline-derived CDR1 and CDR2 are SGHAT and FQNNGV. CDR3 region: CASSSGLQYEQYF. The CDR3 DNA sequence: TGTGCCAGCAGCTCGGGCCTGCAATACGAGCAGTACTTC.

The chain carries TRBV25-1 and TRBJ1-6; a possible D gene is TRBD1 (6 bases). V lost 5 bases and J 4 bases, leaving 12 bases between the germline ends. Germline CDR1 and CDR2: MGHDK and SYGVNS. This CDR3 is 15 amino acids long. CDR3 sequence (DNA): TGTGCCAGCAGTCCCAGGGGTACGTATAATTCACCCCTCCACTTT. Translated, it gives CASSPRGTYNSPLHF.

The genes are TRBV29-1 and TRBJ1-2, with no clear D. Germline CDR1 reads SQVTM; CDR2 reads ANQGSEA. The V gene lost 7 bases and the J gene lost 6 bases, with 21 bases spanning the gap. The CDR3 extends over 14 amino acids. The CDR3 region is CSAIGQKGSDGYTF. The CDR3 DNA reads TGCAGCGCAATAGGGCAGAAGGGTTCGGATGGCTACACCTTC.

The chain combines TRBV2 with TRBJ1-2; weak D call: TRBD1 (6 bases). The germline V gene has CDR1 SNHLY and CDR2 FYNNEI. The CDR3 loop spans 14 amino acids. With 0 bases removed from V and 6 bases from J, the gap between germline ends came to 11 bases. This CDR3 reads CASSEATGAHGYTF. The CDR3 nucleotides are TGTGCCAGCAGTGAAGCAACGGGGGCGCATGGCTACACCTTC.

The chain carries TRBV7-2 and TRBJ2-1, with 9 bases matching TRBD2. CDR1 SGHTA and CDR2 FQGNSA come from the germline V gene. With 3 bases clipped from V and 5 bases from J, the junction kept 14 bases outside the gene matches. The CDR3 sequence is 18 residues long. Here the CDR3 reads CASSFGDPLAGSNNEQFF. DNA for the CDR3: TGTGCCAGCAGCTTCGGGGACCCACTAGCGGGCTCGAACAATGAGCAGTTCTTC.

The chain couples TRBV10-1 to TRBJ2-3, with D perhaps matching TRBD1 (6 bases). The CDR3 spans 15 residues. Germline CDR1 reads WNHNN; CDR2 reads SYGVQD (reference sequence). The V and J ends lost 2 bases and 6 bases respectively, with 15 bases between them. The CDR3 coding sequence is TGCGCCAGCAGTGAGCGGCAGGGGCCACGGGATACGCAGTATTTT. This sequence encodes CASSERQGPRDTQYF.

This chain uses TRBV6-1 with TRBJ1-1, with D perhaps matching TRBD1 (6 bases). CDR1 MNHNS and CDR2 SASEGT come from the germline V gene. The CDR3 length is 15 residues. Trimming pared 6 bases from V and 4 bases from J, leaving 18 bases between. The CDR3 sequence is CASRDATGRGTEAFF. CDR3 DNA sequence: TGTGCCAGCAGGGACGCGACAGGAAGGGGCACTGAAGCTTTCTTT.

The table lists this clone with a count of one. J is TRBJ2-1 and V is TRBV29-1; D possibly uses TRBD1 or TRBD2 (6 bases each). The germline gives CDR1 SQVTM, CDR2 ANQGSEA. Trimming shortened V by 1 base and J by 9 bases, and 16 bases separated the two germline ends. The CDR3 has 14 residues. This CDR3 reads CSVEAGAKEGEQFF. CDR3 coding DNA: TGCAGCGTTGAAGCGGGGGCCAAAGAGGGTGAGCAGTTCTTC.

The chain recombines TRBV27 with TRBJ2-7; the D gene is possibly TRBD2 (5 bases). CDR1 MNHEY and CDR2 SMNVEV come from the germline V gene (reference sequence). V was trimmed by 8 bases and J by 4 bases, leaving 15 bases between them. There are 13 residues in the CDR3. The CDR3 region has the DNA TGTGCCAGCGGCATCGGGAACCTTTACGAGCAGTACTTC. This sequence encodes CASGIGNLYEQYF.

In this sample, this clone turned up many times. This chain links TRBV6-5 with TRBJ2-4; possibly TRBD1 or TRBD2 for D (6 bases each). The CDR3 sequence is 15 residues long. Germline V gene sequence: CDR1 MNHEY, CDR2 SVGAGI. The V end was cut by 5 bases, the J end by 6 bases, with 17 bases between. The CDR3 sequence is CASSPARGGGNIQYF. Written as DNA, the CDR3 is TGTGCCAGCAGTCCGGCCCGAGGAGGGGGAAACATTCAGTACTTC.

The chain employs TRBV4-3 and TRBJ1-2; D is uncertain. The CDR3 has 15 residues. The V gene's germline CDR1 is LGHNA and CDR2 YSLEER. Trimming stripped 0 bases from V and 0 bases from J, with 8 bases between. The CDR3 DNA is TGCGCCAGCAGCCAAGAGCCCGTTTCTAACTATGGCTACACCTTC. Amino acids: CASSQEPVSNYGYTF.

V and J are TRBV5-6 and TRBJ2-3; D is uncertain. This CDR3 is built from 15 residues. Trimming stripped 1 base from V and 1 base from J, with 10 bases between. In germline, CDR1 is SGHDT, CDR2 YYEEEE. The CDR3, as DNA: TGTGCCAGCAGCTTGAGTGGTGCCCGCACAGATACGCAGTATTTT. Translating gives CASSLSGARTDTQYF.

This clone was seen only once. Other nucleotide sequences from this sample produce the same CDR3. The chain's CDR3 is CASSSTGANTGELFF. The CDR3 coding sequence is TGCGCCAGCAGCTCGACAGGTGCGAACACCGGGGAGCTGTTTTTT. The V and J genes are TRBV5-1 and TRBJ2-2; weak D call: TRBD1 (6 bases). This CDR3 spans 15 amino acids. Germline CDR1 reads SGHRS; CDR2 reads YFSETQ. Trimming took 3 bases from V and 0 from J, leaving 9 bases between them.

The V call is TRBV27, the J call TRBJ2-3; no clear D gene. The CDR3 extends over 14 amino acids. V lost 2 bases to trimming and J lost 2 bases, with 8 bases between them. Germline V lookup: CDR1 MNHEY, CDR2 SMNVEV (reference sequence). This CDR3 is CASSLMGNTDTQYF. The CDR3 coding sequence is TGTGCCAGCAGTTTAATGGGGAACACAGATACGCAGTATTTT.

CDR3 DNA sequence: TGTGCCAGCACCGAAACGGACAGGGCTAACTATGGCTACACCTTC. Translated, it gives CASTETDRANYGYTF. The chain employs TRBV25-1 and TRBJ1-2; TRBD1 agrees at 8 bases. Trimming cost V 7 bases and J 0 bases; bases outside gene matches: 7. CDR1 is MGHDK, CDR2 SYGVNS, per germline. This CDR3 is 15 amino acids long.

The chain recombines TRBV7-3 with TRBJ2-1; 11 nucleotides line up with TRBD2. CDR3 length: 16 amino acids. Germline loops: CDR1 SGHTA, CDR2 FQGTGA. Trimming removed 1 base from V and 5 bases from J; junction bases left unmatched: 4. DNA of the CDR3: TGTGCCAGCAGCTTAAGGCTAGCGGGGGGCGACAATGAGCAGTTCTTC. Its protein product is CASSLRLAGGDNEQFF.

The chain has TRBV11-3 and TRBJ2-1, with D tentatively TRBD1 or TRBD2 (5 bases each). Germline V gives CDR1 SGHNT, CDR2 YENEEA. This CDR3 region has 16 residues. V lost 1 base and J 5 bases, leaving 15 bases between the germline ends. The CDR3 loop is CASSLVGRQGHNEQFF. CDR3 sequence (DNA): TGTGCCAGCAGCTTAGTGGGTAGGCAGGGACACAATGAGCAGTTCTTC.

The chain links TRBV10-2 to TRBJ2-1, with 11 nucleotides matching TRBD2. This CDR3 region has 15 residues. V lost 5 bases to trimming and J lost 2 bases; unmatched junction nucleotides: 2. CDR1 and CDR2 from the germline V gene are WSHSY and SAAADI. In nucleotides, the CDR3 is TGCGCCAGCAGTTATAGCGGGGGGGCCTACAATGAGCAGTTCTTC. The encoded protein is CASSYSGGAYNEQFF.

This clone was detected only a few times. A read error may be the cause here, since a much bigger clone is one base away. The chain uses TRBV4-2 and TRBJ2-2; D is unresolved. Germline values: CDR1 LGHNA, CDR2 YNFKEQ. V gave up 6 bases and J gave up 4 bases, with 6 bases separating them. CDR3 length: 12 residues. The CDR3 reads CASRPATGELFF. The CDR3 region has the DNA TGTGCCAGCAGACCAGCCACCGGGGAGCTGTTTTTT.

The chain recombines TRBV7-8 with TRBJ1-5, with 9 bases fitting TRBD1. Germline V gene lookup returns CDR1 SGHVS and CDR2 FQNEAQ. V trimming: 5 bases; J trimming: 0 bases; junction bases outside the gene matches: 8. The CDR3 is 17 amino acids. The CDR3 protein is CASSTDRGRYSNQPQHF. The CDR3 bases are TGTGCCAGCAGCACGGACAGGGGACGATATAGCAATCAGCCCCAGCATTTT.

The chain uses TRBV4-3 and TRBJ1-4, with D possibly TRBD1 on 5 matching bases. The V and J ends lost 5 bases and 5 bases respectively, with 15 bases between them. This CDR3 region has 15 residues. Germline CDR1 is LGHNA and CDR2 is YSLEER. CDR3 DNA sequence: TGCGCCAGCAGCGCGGCTGGACAATTAAATGAAAAACTGTTTTTT. This translates into CASSAAGQLNEKLFF.

This rearrangement joins TRBV7-9 to TRBJ2-3; 8 nucleotides line up with TRBD2. In germline, CDR1 is SEHNR, CDR2 FQNEAQ (reference sequence). This CDR3 is built from 15 residues. The V gene end was trimmed by 1 base and the J gene end by 4 bases; junction bases not matched to a gene: 4. The CDR3, as DNA: TGTGCCAGCAGCTTAGACGGGGGGGTAGCAGATACGCAGTATTTT. Translated: CASSLDGGVADTQYF. The full variable domain, in which reference TRBV7-9 and TRBJ2-3 provide the parts outside the CDR3, is DTGVSQNPRHKITKRGQNVTFRCDPISEHNRLYWYRQTLGQGPEFLTYFQNEAQLEKSRLLSDRFSAERPKGSFSTLEIQRTEQGDSAMYLCASSLDGGVADTQYFGPGTRLTVL.

The rearrangement links TRBV2 to TRBJ2-5; TRBD2 matches at 11 bases. The germline CDR1 and CDR2 sequences are SNHLY and FYNNEI. This CDR3 spans 15 amino acids. Trimming took 4 bases from V and 5 from J; bases not matched to a gene: 6. CDR3 sequence reads: CASSVAGGPRETQYF. CDR3 DNA sequence: TGTGCCAGCAGTGTAGCGGGGGGGCCGCGGGAGACCCAGTACTTC.

A few counts support this clone. The chain employs TRBV29-1 and TRBJ2-1, with 8 nucleotides matching TRBD2. Losses at the gene ends were 1 base for V and 10 bases for J; bases not matched to a gene: 9. CDR1 is SQVTM and CDR2 is ANQGSEA in the germline V gene. The CDR3 consists of 14 residues. For the CDR3, the DNA is TGCAGCGTTGAAGCTTCGGCGGGGGGCTACGAGCAGTTCTTC. This sequence encodes CSVEASAGGYEQFF.

This clone occurred once. This chain connects TRBV5-6 to TRBJ1-5, with unresolved D. Per the germline V gene, CDR1 is SGHDT and CDR2 is YYEEEE. V was trimmed by 4 bases and J by 9 bases, leaving 11 bases between them. This CDR3 has 12 residues. The CDR3 region is CASSTPSGPQHF. DNA for the CDR3: TGTGCCAGCAGCACCCCCTCAGGGCCCCAGCATTTT.

The chain joins TRBV7-2 to TRBJ1-4; 9 bases are a match to TRBD1. The CDR3 runs 16 residues. J was trimmed by 8 bases and V by 4 bases; bases with no gene match: 11. CDR1 and CDR2 from the germline V gene are SGHTA and FQGNSA. CDR3 sequence reads: CASSSSHDRGKEKLFF. In DNA, the CDR3 is TGTGCCAGCAGCTCATCACACGACAGGGGGAAGGAAAAACTGTTTTTT.